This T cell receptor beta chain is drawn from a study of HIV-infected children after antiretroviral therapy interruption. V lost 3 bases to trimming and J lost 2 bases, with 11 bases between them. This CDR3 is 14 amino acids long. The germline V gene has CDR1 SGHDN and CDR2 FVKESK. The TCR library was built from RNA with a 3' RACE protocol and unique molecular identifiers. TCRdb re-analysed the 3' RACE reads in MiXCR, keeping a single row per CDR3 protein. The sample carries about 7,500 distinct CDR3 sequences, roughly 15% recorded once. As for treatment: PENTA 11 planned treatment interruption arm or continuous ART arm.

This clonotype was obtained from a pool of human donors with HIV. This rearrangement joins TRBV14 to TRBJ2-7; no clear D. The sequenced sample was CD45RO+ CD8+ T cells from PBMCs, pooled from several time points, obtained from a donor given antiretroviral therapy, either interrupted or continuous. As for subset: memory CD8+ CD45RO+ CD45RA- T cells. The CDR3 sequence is CASSHLLRPYEQYF. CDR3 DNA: TGTGCCAGCAGCCACCTCTTAAGACCCTACGAGCAGTACTTC.